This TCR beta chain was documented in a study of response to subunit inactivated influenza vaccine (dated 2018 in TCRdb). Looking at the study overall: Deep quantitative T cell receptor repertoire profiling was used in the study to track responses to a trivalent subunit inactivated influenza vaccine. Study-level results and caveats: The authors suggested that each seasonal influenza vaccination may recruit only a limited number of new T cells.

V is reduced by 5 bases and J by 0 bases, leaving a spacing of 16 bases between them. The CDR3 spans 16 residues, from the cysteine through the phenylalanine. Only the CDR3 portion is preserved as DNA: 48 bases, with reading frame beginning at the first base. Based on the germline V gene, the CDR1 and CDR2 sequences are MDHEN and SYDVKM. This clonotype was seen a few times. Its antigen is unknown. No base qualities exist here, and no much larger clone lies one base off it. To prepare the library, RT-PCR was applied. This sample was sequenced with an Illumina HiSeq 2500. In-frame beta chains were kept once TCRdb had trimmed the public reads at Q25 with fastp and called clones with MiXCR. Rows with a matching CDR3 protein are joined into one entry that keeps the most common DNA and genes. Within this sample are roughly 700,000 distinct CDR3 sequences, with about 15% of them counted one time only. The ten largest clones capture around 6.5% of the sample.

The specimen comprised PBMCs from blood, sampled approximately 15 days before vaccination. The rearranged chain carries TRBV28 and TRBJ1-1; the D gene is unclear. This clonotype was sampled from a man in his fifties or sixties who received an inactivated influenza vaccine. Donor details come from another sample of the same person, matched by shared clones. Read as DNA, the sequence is TGTGCCAGCAGTGCAGATGGGATTGTAGTGAACACTGAAGCTTTCTTT. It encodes CASSADGIVVNTEAFF.